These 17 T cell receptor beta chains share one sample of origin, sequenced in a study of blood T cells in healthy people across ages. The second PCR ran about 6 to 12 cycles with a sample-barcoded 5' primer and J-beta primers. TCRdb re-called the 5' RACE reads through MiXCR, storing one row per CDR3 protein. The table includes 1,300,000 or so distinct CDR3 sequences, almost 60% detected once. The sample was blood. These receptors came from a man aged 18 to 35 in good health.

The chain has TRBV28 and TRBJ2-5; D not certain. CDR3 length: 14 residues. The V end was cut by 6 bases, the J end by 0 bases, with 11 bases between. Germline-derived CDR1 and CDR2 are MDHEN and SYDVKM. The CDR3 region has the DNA TGTGCCAGCAGCTCGCCCAGGTACCAAGAGACCCAGTACTTC. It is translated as CASSSPRYQETQYF.

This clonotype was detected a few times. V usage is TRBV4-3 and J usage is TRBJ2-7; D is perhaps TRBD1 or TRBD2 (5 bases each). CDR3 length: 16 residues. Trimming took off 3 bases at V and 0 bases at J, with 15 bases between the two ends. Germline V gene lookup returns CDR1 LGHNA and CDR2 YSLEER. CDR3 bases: TGCGCCAGCAGCCAGGGGACCGCTGACTTCTCCTACGAGCAGTACTTC. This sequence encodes CASSQGTADFSYEQYF.

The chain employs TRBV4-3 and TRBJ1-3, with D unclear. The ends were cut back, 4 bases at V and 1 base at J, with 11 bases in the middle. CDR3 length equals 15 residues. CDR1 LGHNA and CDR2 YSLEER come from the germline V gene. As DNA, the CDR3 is TGCGCCAGCAGCCCTCTCGTCGGGTCTGGAAACACCATATATTTT. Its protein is CASSPLVGSGNTIYF.

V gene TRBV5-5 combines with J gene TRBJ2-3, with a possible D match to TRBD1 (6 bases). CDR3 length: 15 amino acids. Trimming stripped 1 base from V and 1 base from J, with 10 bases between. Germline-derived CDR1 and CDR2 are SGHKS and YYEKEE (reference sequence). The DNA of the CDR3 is TGTGCCAGCAGCTTGACAGGGTGGGGCACAGATACGCAGTATTTT. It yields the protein CASSLTGWGTDTQYF.

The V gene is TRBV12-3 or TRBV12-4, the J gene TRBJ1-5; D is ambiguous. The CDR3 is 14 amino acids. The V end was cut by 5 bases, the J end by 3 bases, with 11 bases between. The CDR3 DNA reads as TGTGCCAGCAGTAGAACCTCCCTCAATCAGCCCCAGCATTTT. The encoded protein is CASSRTSLNQPQHF.

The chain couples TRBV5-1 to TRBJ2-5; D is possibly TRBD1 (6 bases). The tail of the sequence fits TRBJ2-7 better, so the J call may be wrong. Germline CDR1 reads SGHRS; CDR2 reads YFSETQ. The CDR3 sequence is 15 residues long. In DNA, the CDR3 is TGCGCCAGCAGCGCAGGACCACAGGGATCCTACGAGCAGTACTTC. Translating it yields CASSAGPQGSYEQYF.

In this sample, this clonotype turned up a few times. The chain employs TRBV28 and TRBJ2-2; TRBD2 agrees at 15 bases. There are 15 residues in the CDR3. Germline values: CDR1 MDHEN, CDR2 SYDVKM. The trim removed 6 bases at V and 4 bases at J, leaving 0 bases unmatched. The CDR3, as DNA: TGTGCCAGCAGGGGACTAGCGGGAGGCACCGGGGAGCTGTTTTTT. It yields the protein CASRGLAGGTGELFF.

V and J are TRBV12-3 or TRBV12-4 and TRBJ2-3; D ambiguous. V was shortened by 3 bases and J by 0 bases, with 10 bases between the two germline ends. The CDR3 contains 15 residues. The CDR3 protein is CASSLGKGSTDTQYF. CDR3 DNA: TGTGCCAGCAGTTTGGGGAAAGGGAGCACAGATACGCAGTATTTT.

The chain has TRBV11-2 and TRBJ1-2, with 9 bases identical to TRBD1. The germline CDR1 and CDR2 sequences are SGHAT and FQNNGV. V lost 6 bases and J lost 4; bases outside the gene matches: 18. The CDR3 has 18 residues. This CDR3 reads CASSGYPGQGPLGYGYTF. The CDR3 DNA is TGTGCCAGCAGTGGATACCCGGGACAGGGTCCCCTAGGCTATGGCTACACCTTC. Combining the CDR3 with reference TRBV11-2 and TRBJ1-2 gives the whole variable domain EAGVAQSPRYKIIEKRQSVAFWCNPISGHATLYWYQQILGQGPKLLIQFQNNGVVDDSQLPKDRFSAERLKGVDSTLKIQPAKLEDSAVYLCASSGYPGQGPLGYGYTFGSGTRLTVV.

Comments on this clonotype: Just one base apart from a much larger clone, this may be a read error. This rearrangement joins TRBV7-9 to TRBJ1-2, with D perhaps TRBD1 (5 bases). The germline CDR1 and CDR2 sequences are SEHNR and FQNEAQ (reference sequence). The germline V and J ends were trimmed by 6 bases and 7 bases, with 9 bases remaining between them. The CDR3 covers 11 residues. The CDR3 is CASSSGCGYTF. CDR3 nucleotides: TGTGCCAGCAGTTCAGGGTGTGGCTACACCTTC.

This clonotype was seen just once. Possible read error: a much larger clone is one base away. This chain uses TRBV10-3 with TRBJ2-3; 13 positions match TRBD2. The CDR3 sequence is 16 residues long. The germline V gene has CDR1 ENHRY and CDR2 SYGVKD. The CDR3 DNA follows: TGTACCATCTCGCGGACTAGCGGGAGAGCCACAGATACGCAGTATTTT. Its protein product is CTISRTSGRATDTQYF.

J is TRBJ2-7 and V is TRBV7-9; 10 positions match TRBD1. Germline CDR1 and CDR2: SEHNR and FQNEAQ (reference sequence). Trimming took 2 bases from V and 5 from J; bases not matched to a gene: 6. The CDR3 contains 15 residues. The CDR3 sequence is CASSLIGTGENEQYF. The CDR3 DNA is TGTGCCAGCAGCTTAATTGGGACAGGGGAAAACGAGCAGTACTTC.

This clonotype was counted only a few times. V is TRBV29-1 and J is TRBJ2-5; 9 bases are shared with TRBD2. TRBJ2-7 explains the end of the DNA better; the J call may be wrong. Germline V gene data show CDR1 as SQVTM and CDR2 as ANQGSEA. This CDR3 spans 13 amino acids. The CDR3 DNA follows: TGCAGCGTTGAGGGACTAGCTGTGAACGAGCAGTACTTC. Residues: CSVEGLAVNEQYF.

In DNA, the CDR3 is TGTGCCAGCAGCGCGCCCGGGACCAAGGGGGCCAACGTCCTGACTTTC. This sequence encodes CASSAPGTKGANVLTF. The rearrangement links TRBV2 to TRBJ2-6; D tentatively fits TRBD1 or TRBD2 (5 bases each). Germline V gene data show CDR1 as SNHLY and CDR2 as FYNNEI. V gave up 6 bases and J gave up 4 bases, with 16 bases separating them. This CDR3 has 16 amino acids.

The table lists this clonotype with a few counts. The CDR3 DNA sequence: TGCAGTGCTTTTCCGTTTGGGGAGGGCTCCTACGAGCAGTACTTC. This codes for CSAFPFGEGSYEQYF. This rearrangement joins TRBV20-1 to TRBJ2-7; 7 bases line up with TRBD2. This CDR3 comprises 15 residues. The ends lost 5 bases at V and 0 bases at J; junction bases unmatched: 10. Germline CDR1 is DFQATT and CDR2 is SNEGSKA (reference sequence).

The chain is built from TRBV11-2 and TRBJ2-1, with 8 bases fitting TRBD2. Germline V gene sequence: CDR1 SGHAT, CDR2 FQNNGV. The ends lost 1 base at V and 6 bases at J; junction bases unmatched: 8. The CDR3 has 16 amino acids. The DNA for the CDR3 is TGTGCCAGCAGCTTAGGTCCTAGCGGGCGGTCCAATGAGCAGTTCTTC. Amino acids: CASSLGPSGRSNEQFF. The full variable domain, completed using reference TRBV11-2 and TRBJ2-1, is EAGVAQSPRYKIIEKRQSVAFWCNPISGHATLYWYQQILGQGPKLLIQFQNNGVVDDSQLPKDRFSAERLKGVDSTLKIQPAKLEDSAVYLCASSLGPSGRSNEQFFGPGTRLTVL.

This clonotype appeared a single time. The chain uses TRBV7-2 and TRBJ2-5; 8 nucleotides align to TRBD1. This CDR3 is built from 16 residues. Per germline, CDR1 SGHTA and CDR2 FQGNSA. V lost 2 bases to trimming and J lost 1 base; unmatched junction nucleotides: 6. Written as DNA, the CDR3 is TGTGCCAGCAGCTTAAGGACAGGGCCGCTCCAAGAGACCCAGTACTTC. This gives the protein CASSLRTGPLQETQYF. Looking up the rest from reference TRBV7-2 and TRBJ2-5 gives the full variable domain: GAGVSQSPSNKVTEKGKDVELRCDPISGHTALYWYRQSLGQGLEFLIYFQGNSAPDKSGLPSDRFSAERTGGSVSTLTIQRTQQEDSAVYLCASSLRTGPLQETQYFGPGTRLLVL.